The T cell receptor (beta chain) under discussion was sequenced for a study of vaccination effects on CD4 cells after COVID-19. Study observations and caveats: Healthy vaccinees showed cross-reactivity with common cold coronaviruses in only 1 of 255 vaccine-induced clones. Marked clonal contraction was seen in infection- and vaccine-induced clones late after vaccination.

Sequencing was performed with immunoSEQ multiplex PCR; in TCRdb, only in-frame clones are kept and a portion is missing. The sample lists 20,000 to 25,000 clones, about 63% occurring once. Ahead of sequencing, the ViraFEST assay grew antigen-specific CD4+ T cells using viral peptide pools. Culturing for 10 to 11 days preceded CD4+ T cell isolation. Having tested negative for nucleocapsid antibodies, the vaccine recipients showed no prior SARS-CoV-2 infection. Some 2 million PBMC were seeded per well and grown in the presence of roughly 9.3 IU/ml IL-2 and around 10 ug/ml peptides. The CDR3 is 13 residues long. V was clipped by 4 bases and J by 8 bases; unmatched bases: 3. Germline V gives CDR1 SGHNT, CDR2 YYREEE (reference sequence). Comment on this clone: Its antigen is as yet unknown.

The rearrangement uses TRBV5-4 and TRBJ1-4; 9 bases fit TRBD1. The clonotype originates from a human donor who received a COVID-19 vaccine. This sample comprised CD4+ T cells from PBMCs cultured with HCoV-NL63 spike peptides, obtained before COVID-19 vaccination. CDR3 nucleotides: TGTGCCAGCAGCCCGGACAGGGGAGAAAAACTGTTTTTT. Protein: CASSPDRGEKLFF.